One and the same sample provided the 8 T cell receptor beta chains below, sequenced in a study of T cells in Graves' hyperthyroidism and ophthalmopathy. Regions amplified from RNA transcripts were the TCR beta CDR3 regions. An initial round of RT-PCR targeting the TCR CDR3 relied on the HTBI primer set. TCRdb fed the multiplex PCR reads into MiXCR, producing one record per CDR3 protein. The table records about 420,000 distinct CDR3 sequences, approximately 14% of them present only once. The sample consisted of blood. These receptors originate from a woman younger than 35 with Graves' hyperthyroidism.

At least ten counts were recorded for this clonotype. The J gene is TRBJ1-5, the V gene TRBV28; D gene ambiguous. The germline V and J ends were trimmed by 3 bases and 7 bases, with 22 bases remaining between them. The CDR3 is 17 amino acids. Germline V gene data show CDR1 as MDHEN and CDR2 as SYDVKM. The CDR3 loop reads CASSFLGSQAPGQPQHF. The CDR3 region has the DNA TGTGCCAGCAGTTTTCTTGGGAGCCAAGCTCCGGGGCAGCCCCAGCATTTT.

This clonotype appeared many times. This chain connects TRBV28 to TRBJ2-7; 8 bases are shared with TRBD2. The CDR3 spans 14 residues. Germline V lookup: CDR1 MDHEN, CDR2 SYDVKM. V shed 6 bases and J 1 base; nucleotides not matched to a gene: 5. The DNA of the CDR3 is TGTGCCAGCAGCCTAGCGGGTGTATCCTACGAGCAGTACTTC. This sequence encodes CASSLAGVSYEQYF.

This clonotype was observed at least ten times. This chain uses TRBV4-1 with TRBJ1-5; the D gene is possibly TRBD1 (6 bases). Trimming removed 0 bases at V and 6 bases at J, with 12 bases between. The CDR3 extends over 15 amino acids. Germline CDR1 reads MGHRA; CDR2 reads YSYEKL. The CDR3 reads CASSQDTGRAQPQHF. CDR3 coding DNA: TGCGCCAGCAGCCAAGATACAGGGCGGGCTCAGCCCCAGCATTTT.

The chain joins TRBV15 to TRBJ1-5, with D maybe TRBD1 (5 bases). The germline V and J ends were trimmed by 8 bases and 1 base, with 6 bases remaining between them. The CDR3 extends over 12 amino acids. Germline CDR1 reads LNHNV; CDR2 reads YYDKDF (reference sequence). This CDR3 reads CATGGSNQPQHF. DNA of the CDR3: TGTGCCACCGGGGGAAGCAATCAGCCCCAGCATTTT.

The chain links TRBV20-1 to TRBJ1-1; D might be TRBD1 (6 bases). The CDR3 spans 18 residues. V gave up 1 base and J gave up 3 bases, with 24 bases separating them. The germline V gene encodes CDR1 DFQATT and CDR2 SNEGSKA (reference sequence). DNA for the CDR3: TGCAGTGCTAGAGGATGGCGTTCTGCCGGCGACAGGTACACTGAAGCTTTCTTT. It codes for CSARGWRSAGDRYTEAFF.

This clonotype occurred many times. CDR3 sequence: CASSPTYNEQFF. The CDR3 coding sequence is TGTGCCAGCAGCCCGACCTACAATGAGCAGTTCTTC. The chain joins TRBV28 to TRBJ2-1; D is unresolved. The V end lost 6 bases, the J end lost 2 bases, and 5 bases lay between the germline ends. The CDR3 totals 12 residues. Germline V lookup: CDR1 MDHEN, CDR2 SYDVKM.

This clonotype was counted ten times or more. V is TRBV2 and J is TRBJ1-1; D perhaps matches TRBD1 (5 bases). The length of the CDR3 is 14 residues. The germline CDR1 and CDR2 sequences are SNHLY and FYNNEI. The V end was cut by 11 bases, the J end by 0 bases, with 16 bases between. CDR3 residues: CASNNGGMNTEAFF. In DNA, the CDR3 is TGTGCCTCAAATAACGGGGGAATGAACACTGAAGCTTTCTTT.

This clonotype appeared many times. This chain links TRBV7-9 with TRBJ2-7, with TRBD1 matching over 9 bases. The trim removed 5 bases at V and 1 base at J, leaving 6 bases unmatched. The V gene's germline CDR1 is SEHNR and CDR2 FQNEAQ (reference sequence). This CDR3 has 15 residues. The CDR3 loop is CASSTSGTGSYEQYF. The CDR3 DNA sequence: TGTGCCAGCAGCACATCCGGGACAGGGTCCTACGAGCAGTACTTC. The variable domain in full, completed from reference TRBV7-9 and TRBJ2-7, reads DTGVSQNPRHKITKRGQNVTFRCDPISEHNRLYWYRQTLGQGPEFLTYFQNEAQLEKSRLLSDRFSAERPKGSFSTLEIQRTEQGDSAMYLCASSTSGTGSYEQYFGPGTRLTVT.